This T cell receptor (beta chain) was recorded in a study of shared clonotypes between healthy human individuals. Study as a whole: The study used three CD4 naive, three CD4 memory, two CD8 naive and one CD8 memory plate per donor.

The CDR3 covers 13 residues. Germline CDR1 SGHRS, CDR2 YFSETQ. Trimming left V 4 bases short and J 2 bases short, with 10 bases between. Healthy HIV-negative adults without recent acute infections or vaccinations served as donors. The repertoire was sequenced with immunoSEQ multiplex PCR; TCRdb's copy has only in-frame clones and lacks some. Among 150,000 to 200,000 clones, around 63% were seen once, and the ten largest hold over 9.5%. The rearrangement uses TRBV5-1 and TRBJ2-7; D might be TRBD2 (5 bases). The sequence was collected from a man aged 25 to 40 in good health. Material for sequencing was memory CD4+ T cells sorted from blood. The sample's subset: CD45RA-negative fraction. The CDR3 protein is CASSREGAYEQYF. The CDR3 region has the DNA TGCGCCAGCAGCCGAGAGGGCGCCTACGAGCAGTACTTC.